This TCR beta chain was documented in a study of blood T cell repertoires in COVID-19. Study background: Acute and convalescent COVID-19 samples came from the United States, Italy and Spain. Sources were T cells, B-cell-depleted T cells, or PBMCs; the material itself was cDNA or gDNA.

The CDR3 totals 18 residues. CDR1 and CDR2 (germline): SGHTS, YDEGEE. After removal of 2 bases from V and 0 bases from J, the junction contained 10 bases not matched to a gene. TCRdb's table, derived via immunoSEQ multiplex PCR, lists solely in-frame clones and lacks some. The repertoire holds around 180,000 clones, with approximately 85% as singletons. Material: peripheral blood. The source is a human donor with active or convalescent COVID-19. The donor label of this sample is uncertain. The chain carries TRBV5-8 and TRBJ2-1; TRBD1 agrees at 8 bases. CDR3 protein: CASSLPLTGGTSYNEQFF. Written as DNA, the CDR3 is TGTGCCAGCAGCTTACCACTCACAGGGGGAACCTCCTACAATGAGCAGTTCTTC.